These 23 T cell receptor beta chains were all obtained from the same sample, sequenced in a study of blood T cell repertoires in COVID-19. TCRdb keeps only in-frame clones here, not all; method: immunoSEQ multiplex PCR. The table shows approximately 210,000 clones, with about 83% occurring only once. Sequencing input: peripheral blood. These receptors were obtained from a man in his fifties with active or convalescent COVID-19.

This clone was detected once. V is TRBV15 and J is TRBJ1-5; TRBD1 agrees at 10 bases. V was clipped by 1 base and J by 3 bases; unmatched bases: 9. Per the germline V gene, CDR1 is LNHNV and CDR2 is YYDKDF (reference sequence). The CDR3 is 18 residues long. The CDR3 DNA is TGTGCCACCAGCAGAGCTGGGACAGGGGTATGGGACAATCAGCCCCAGCATTTT. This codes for CATSRAGTGVWDNQPQHF.

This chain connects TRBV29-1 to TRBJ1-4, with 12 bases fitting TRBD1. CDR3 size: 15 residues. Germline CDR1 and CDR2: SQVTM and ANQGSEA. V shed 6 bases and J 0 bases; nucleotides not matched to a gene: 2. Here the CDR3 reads CSVGTGGSTNEKLFF. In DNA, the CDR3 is TGCAGCGTCGGGACAGGGGGCTCAACTAATGAAAAACTGTTTTTT.

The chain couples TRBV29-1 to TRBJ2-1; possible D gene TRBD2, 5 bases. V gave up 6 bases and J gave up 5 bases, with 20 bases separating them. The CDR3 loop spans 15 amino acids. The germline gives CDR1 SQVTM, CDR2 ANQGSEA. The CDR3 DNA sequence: TGCAGCGTCCCCCGGGTGGGGAGTAAGAACAATGAGCAGTTCTTC. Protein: CSVPRVGSKNNEQFF.

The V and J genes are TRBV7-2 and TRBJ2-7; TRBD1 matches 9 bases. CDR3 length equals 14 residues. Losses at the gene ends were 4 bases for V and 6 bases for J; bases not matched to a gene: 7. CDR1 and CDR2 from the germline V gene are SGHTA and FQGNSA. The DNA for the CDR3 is TGTGCCAGCAGCTCGACAGGGGGTAAGGGCGAGCAGTACTTC. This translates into CASSSTGGKGEQYF.

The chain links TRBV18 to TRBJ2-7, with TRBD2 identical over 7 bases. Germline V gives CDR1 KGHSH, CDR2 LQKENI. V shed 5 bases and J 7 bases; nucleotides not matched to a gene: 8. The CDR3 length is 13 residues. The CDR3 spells CASSIGGGGEQYF. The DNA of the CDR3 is TGTGCCAGCTCAATTGGCGGGGGAGGGGAGCAGTACTTC.

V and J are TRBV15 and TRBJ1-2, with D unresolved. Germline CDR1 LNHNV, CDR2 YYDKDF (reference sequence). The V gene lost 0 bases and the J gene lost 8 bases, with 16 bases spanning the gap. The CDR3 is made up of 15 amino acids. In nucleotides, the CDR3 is TGTGCCACCAGCAGAGATCACGTTGGCGGTGGGGGCTACACCTTC. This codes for CATSRDHVGGGGYTF.

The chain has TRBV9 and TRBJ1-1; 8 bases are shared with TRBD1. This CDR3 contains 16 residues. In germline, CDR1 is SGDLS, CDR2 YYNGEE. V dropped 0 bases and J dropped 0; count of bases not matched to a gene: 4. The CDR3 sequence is CASSVEAGGLNTEAFF. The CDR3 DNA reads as TGTGCCAGCAGCGTAGAGGCAGGGGGCTTGAACACTGAAGCTTTCTTT.

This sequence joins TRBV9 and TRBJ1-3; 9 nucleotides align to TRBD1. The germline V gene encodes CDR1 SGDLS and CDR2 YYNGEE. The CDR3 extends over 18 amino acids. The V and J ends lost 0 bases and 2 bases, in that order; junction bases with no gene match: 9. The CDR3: CASSVGSGQGSAGNTIYF. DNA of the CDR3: TGTGCCAGCAGCGTAGGTTCGGGACAGGGTAGCGCTGGAAACACCATATATTTT.

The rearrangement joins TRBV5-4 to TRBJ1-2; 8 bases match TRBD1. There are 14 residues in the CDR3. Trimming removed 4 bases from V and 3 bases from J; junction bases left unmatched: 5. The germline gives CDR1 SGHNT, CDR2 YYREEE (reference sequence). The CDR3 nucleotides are TGTGCCAGCAGCCCCTTGGACAGGGACTATGGCTACACCTTC. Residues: CASSPLDRDYGYTF.

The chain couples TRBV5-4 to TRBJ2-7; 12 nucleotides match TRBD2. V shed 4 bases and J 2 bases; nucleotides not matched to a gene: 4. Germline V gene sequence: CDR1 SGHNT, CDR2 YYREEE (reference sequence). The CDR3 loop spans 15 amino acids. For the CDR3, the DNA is TGTGCCAGCAGCACCCGACTAGCGGGAGCCTACGAGCAGTACTTC. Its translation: CASSTRLAGAYEQYF.

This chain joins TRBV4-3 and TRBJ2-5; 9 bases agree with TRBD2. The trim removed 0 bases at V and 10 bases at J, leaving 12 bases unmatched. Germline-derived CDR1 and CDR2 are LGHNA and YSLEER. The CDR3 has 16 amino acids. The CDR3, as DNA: TGCGCCAGCAGCCAAGATCCCCTAGCGGGGCTGGTGGGCCAGTACTTC. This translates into CASSQDPLAGLVGQYF.

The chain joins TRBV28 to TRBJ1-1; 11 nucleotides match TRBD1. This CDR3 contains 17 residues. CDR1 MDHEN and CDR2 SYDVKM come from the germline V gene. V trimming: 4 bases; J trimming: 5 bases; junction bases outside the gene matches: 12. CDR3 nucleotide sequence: TGTGCCAGCAGTTCCTCCGGGACAGGGGGAATATGGACTGAAGCTTTCTTT. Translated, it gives CASSSSGTGGIWTEAFF.

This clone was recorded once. The CDR3 here is CAWGRQGALSPLHF. Written as DNA, the CDR3 is TGTGCCTGGGGCAGACAGGGGGCACTTTCACCCCTCCACTTT. J is TRBJ1-6 and V is TRBV30, with 10 nucleotides matching TRBD1. CDR1 is GTSNPN and CDR2 is SVGIG in the germline V gene (reference sequence). The CDR3 contains 14 residues. With 5 bases clipped from V and 9 bases from J, the junction kept 7 bases outside the gene matches.

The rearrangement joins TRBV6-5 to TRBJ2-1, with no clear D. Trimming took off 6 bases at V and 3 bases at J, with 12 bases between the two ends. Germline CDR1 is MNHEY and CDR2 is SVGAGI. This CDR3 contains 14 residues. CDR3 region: CASRSDPNYNEQFF. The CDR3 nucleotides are TGTGCCAGCAGGAGCGACCCTAACTACAATGAGCAGTTCTTC.

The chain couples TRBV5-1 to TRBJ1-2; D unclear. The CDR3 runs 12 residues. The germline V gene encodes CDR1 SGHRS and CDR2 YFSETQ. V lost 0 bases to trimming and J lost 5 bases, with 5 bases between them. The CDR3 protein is CASSLERYGYTF. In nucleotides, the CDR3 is TGCGCCAGCAGCTTGGAGCGGTATGGCTACACCTTC.

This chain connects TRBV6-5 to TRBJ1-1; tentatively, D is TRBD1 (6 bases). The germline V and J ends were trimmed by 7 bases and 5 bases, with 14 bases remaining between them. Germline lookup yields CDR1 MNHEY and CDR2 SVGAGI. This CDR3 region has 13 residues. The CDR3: CASTTGPNTEAFF. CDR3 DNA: TGTGCCAGCACGACAGGCCCAAATACTGAAGCTTTCTTT.

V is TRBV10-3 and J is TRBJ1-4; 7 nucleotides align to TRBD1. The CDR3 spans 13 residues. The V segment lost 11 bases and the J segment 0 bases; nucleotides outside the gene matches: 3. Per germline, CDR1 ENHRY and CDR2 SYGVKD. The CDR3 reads CAAGQATNEKLFF. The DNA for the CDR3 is TGTGCCGCCGGACAGGCAACTAATGAAAAACTGTTTTTT.

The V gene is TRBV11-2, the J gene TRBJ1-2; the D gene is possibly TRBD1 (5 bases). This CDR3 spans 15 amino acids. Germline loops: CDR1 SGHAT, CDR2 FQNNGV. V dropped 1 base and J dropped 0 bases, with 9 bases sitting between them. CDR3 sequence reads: CASSLVGRANYGYTF. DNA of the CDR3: TGTGCCAGCAGCTTAGTTGGCAGGGCTAACTATGGCTACACCTTC. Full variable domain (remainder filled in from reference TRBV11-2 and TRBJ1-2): EAGVAQSPRYKIIEKRQSVAFWCNPISGHATLYWYQQILGQGPKLLIQFQNNGVVDDSQLPKDRFSAERLKGVDSTLKIQPAKLEDSAVYLCASSLVGRANYGYTFGSGTRLTVV.

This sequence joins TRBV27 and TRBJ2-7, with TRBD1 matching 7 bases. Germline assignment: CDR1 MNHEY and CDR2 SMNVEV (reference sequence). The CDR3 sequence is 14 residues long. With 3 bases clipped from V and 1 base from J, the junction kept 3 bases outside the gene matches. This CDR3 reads CASSFSDRSYEQYF. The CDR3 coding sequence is TGTGCCAGCAGTTTCTCGGACAGGTCCTACGAGCAGTACTTC.

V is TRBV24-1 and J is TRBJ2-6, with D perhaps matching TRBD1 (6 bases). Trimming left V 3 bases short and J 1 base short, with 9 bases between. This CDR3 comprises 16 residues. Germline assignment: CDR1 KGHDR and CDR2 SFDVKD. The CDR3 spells CATSDPTGSGANVLTF. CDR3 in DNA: TGTGCCACCAGTGATCCTACAGGGTCTGGGGCCAACGTCCTGACTTTC.

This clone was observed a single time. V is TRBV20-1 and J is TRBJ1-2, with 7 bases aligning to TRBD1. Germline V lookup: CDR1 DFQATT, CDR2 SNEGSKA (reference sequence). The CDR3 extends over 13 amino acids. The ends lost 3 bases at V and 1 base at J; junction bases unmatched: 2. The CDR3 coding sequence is TGCAGTGCTAGTGGGACAGATAACTATGGCTACACCTTC. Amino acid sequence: CSASGTDNYGYTF.

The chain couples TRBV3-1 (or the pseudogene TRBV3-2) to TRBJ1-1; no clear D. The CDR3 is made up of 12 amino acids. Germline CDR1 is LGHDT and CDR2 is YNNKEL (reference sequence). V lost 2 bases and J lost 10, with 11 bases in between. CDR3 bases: TGTGCCAGCAGCCAACAGGCCCGGGGAGCTTTCTTT. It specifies CASSQQARGAFF.

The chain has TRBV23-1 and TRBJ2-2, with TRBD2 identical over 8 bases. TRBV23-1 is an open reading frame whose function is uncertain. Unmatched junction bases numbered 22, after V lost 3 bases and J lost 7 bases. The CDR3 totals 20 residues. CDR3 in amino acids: CASSQGNTGPGLDVHGELFF. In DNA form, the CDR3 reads TGCGCCAGCAGTCAGGGAAACACGGGCCCGGGACTAGATGTCCACGGGGAGCTGTTTTTT.